This is a list of T cell receptor beta chains from one sample in a study of long-term antiretroviral therapy in people with HIV. The data were produced by immunoSEQ multiplex PCR, yet TCRdb's version contains in-frame clones alone and is incomplete. The table includes about 36,000 clones, 94% detected once. Source: unsorted PBMCs, taken 4.1 years after starting antiretroviral therapy. These receptors were obtained from a woman between 45 and 60 years old with HIV. Each CDR3 is given with its conserved first and last residue. D genes are given only for firm matches. Where a row states a size, it is once, few, many or the class of an expanded clone; other rows omit it.

TRBV6-6	NA	NA	TRBJ1-2	13	CASRGGQRGGYTF	TGTGCCAGCAGGGGCGGTCAGCGGGGTGGCTACACCTTC
TRBV4-1	NA	NA	TRBJ1-1	15	CASSRPGPGDTEAFF	TGCGCCAGCAGTCGACCCGGCCCCGGGGACACTGAAGCTTTCTTT
TRBV25-1	NA	NA	TRBJ1-1	17	CASSEPGGRAENTEAFF	TGTGCCAGCAGTGAACCCGGGGGCAGGGCGGAGAACACTGAAGCTTTCTTT
TRBV11-2	NA	NA	TRBJ1-1	13	CASSFGRNTEAFF	TGTGCCAGCAGCTTCGGACGGAACACTGAAGCTTTCTTT
TRBV6-5	NA	NA	TRBJ2-1	12	CASSSLYNEQFF	TGTGCCAGCAGTTCTCTATACAATGAGCAGTTCTTC
TRBV5-4	TRBD1	NA	TRBJ2-1	14	CASRRWDRSNEQFF	TGTGCCAGCAGAAGGTGGGACAGGAGCAATGAGCAGTTCTTC
TRBV2	NA	NA	TRBJ2-5	14	CASSEAPGQETQYF	TGTGCCAGCAGTGAAGCGCCAGGCCAAGAGACCCAGTACTTC
TRBV11-2	NA	NA	TRBJ2-2	16	CASSSFLGRATGELFF	TGTGCCAGCAGTTCCTTCCTCGGCCGTGCTACCGGGGAGCTGTTTTTT
TRBV19	NA	NA	TRBJ2-6	19	CASQSGTPSSVAGANVLTF	TGTGCCAGCCAATCCGGGACTCCATCCTCGGTTGCTGGGGCCAACGTCCTGACTTTC
TRBV5-5	NA	NA	TRBJ1-2	13	CASSLREGYGYTF	TGTGCCAGCAGCTTGAGGGAAGGCTATGGCTACACCTTC
TRBV4-1	NA	NA	TRBJ2-1	16	CASSKGRGAGYNEQFF	TGCGCCAGCAGCAAAGGACGGGGGGCGGGCTACAATGAGCAGTTCTTC
TRBV5-6	NA	NA	TRBJ1-5	13	CASSFQGYQPQHF	TGTGCCAGCAGCTTCCAGGGCTATCAGCCCCAGCATTTT
TRBV7-7	TRBD2	few	TRBJ2-2	15	CASSPGLADTGELFF	TGTGCTAGCAGCCCCGGACTAGCGGACACCGGGGAGCTGTTTTTT
TRBV7-9	NA	few	TRBJ2-5	15	CASSPPVRGGETQYF	TGTGCCAGCAGCCCCCCAGTACGAGGCGGGGAGACCCAGTACTTC
TRBV11-3	TRBD2	NA	TRBJ2-3	16	CASSLGLAGSTDTQYF	TGTGCCAGCAGCTTAGGACTAGCGGGGAGCACAGATACGCAGTATTTT
TRBV6-1	NA	NA	TRBJ1-3	15	CASRDSPDSGNTIYF	TGTGCCAGCAGGGACAGCCCCGACTCTGGAAACACCATATATTTT
TRBV5-1	NA	few	TRBJ1-1	15	CASSTGRKGIDEAFF	TGCGCCAGCAGCACGGGACGCAAGGGGATCGATGAAGCTTTCTTT
TRBV7-2	NA	NA	TRBJ1-1	15	CASSLWGAGNTEAFF	TGTGCCAGCAGCTTATGGGGGGCTGGCAACACTGAAGCTTTCTTT
TRBV5-1	NA	NA	TRBJ2-3	19	CASSQLARPTGTSTDTQYF	TGCGCCAGCAGCCAACTTGCGAGGCCGACAGGGACTAGCACAGATACGCAGTATTTT
TRBV5-6	TRBD2	NA	TRBJ2-7	18	CASSALVSGTGGTYEQYF	TGTGCCAGCAGCGCCCTGGTTAGTGGGACGGGGGGGACCTACGAGCAGTACTTC
TRBV6-5	NA	NA	TRBJ1-2	11	CAKNQYYGYTF	TGTGCGAAGAACCAATACTATGGCTACACCTTC
TRBV30	NA	NA	TRBJ1-1	12	CAWSLMNTEAFF	TGTGCCTGGAGTCTAATGAACACTGAAGCTTTCTTT
TRBV4-1	NA	NA	TRBJ1-2	16	CASSQGVGGKDYGYTF	TGCGCCAGCAGCCAAGGTGTAGGTGGAAAAGACTATGGCTACACCTTC
TRBV19	NA	few	TRBJ2-4	15	CASNTLVAAKNIQYF	TGTGCCAGTAATACATTGGTAGCAGCCAAAAACATTCAGTACTTC
TRBV12-5	TRBD1	NA	TRBJ1-4	14	CASGRTGGYEKLFF	TGTGCTAGTGGGAGGACAGGGGGTTATGAAAAACTGTTTTTT
TRBV18	NA	NA	TRBJ2-7	16	CASSSTRDGSSYEQYF	TGTGCCAGCTCTTCCACGAGGGACGGAAGCTCCTACGAGCAGTACTTC
TRBV27	NA	NA	TRBJ1-4	13	CASRALANEKLFF	TGTGCCAGCAGGGCCTTGGCTAATGAAAAACTGTTTTTT